The clone carrying this T cell receptor beta chain was seen ten or more times. Its antigen remains unidentified. TCR beta libraries were made by quantitative 5'-RACE with molecular barcodes. One entry per CDR3 protein results from TCRdb running MiXCR on the 5' RACE reads. The sample lists approximately 220,000 distinct CDR3 sequences, around 19% occurring once. This sample was included in a study of CD8 T cells in ankylosing spondylitis. The study, taken as a whole, reports: Reported data indicate significant enrichment of disease-linked clones within matched ankylosing spondylitis synovial fluid. There was a TCR beta motif, made of several highly homologous variants, that appeared characteristic of ankylosing spondylitis blood. Those disease-linked clones were CD8+; they were also relatively rare in peripheral blood. Previous work reported some of these motif variants in the synovial fluid and blood of reactive arthritis.

J was trimmed by 6 bases and V by 4 bases; bases with no gene match: 11. CDR1 and CDR2 from the germline V gene are SGHRS and YFSETQ. The CDR3 has 17 amino acids. The TCR sequence derives from a male donor with ankylosing spondylitis. Sequenced: blood, either unsorted or a sorted T cell fraction (not recorded which). The V call is TRBV5-1, the J call TRBJ2-1, with 12 bases identical to TRBD2. CDR3 DNA sequence: TGCGCCAGCAGCCTTGGTCCACTAGCGGGAGGATTCAATGAGCAGTTCTTC. Translated: CASSLGPLAGGFNEQFF.